Following are 27 T cell receptor beta chains from one sample sequenced in a study of blood T cells in healthy people across ages. Next came a second PCR, run for about 6 to 12 cycles, which used a sample-barcoded 5' primer along with a J-beta primer mix. TCRdb fed the 5' RACE reads into MiXCR, producing one record per CDR3 protein. The top ten hold 6.7% of the sample, which has roughly 1,300,000 distinct CDR3 sequences, around 59% seen once. What was sequenced was blood. The receptors derive from a man aged 18 to 30 in good health.

The genes are TRBV4-1 and TRBJ2-5, with 10 bases matching TRBD2. In germline, CDR1 is MGHRA, CDR2 YSYEKL. The CDR3 sequence is 13 residues long. V was clipped by 5 bases and J by 12 bases; unmatched bases: 9. CDR3 loop: CASSYGTSESEYF. In DNA, the CDR3 is TGCGCCAGCAGCTACGGGACTAGCGAGAGTGAGTACTTC.

V usage is TRBV27 and J usage is TRBJ2-5, with D tentatively TRBD1 (6 bases). Germline values: CDR1 MNHEY, CDR2 SMNVEV (reference sequence). The CDR3 sequence is 13 residues long. The germline V and J ends were trimmed by 5 bases and 11 bases, with 18 bases remaining between them. In DNA, the CDR3 is TGTGCCAGCAGTCCCCTGGGGGACAATGAGCAGTACTTC. It encodes CASSPLGDNEQYF.

J is TRBJ1-1 and V is TRBV7-9; D not resolved. Trimming removed 4 bases from V and 3 bases from J, with 12 bases in between. The CDR3 has 14 amino acids. CDR1 is SEHNR, CDR2 FQNEAQ, per germline (reference sequence). The DNA of the CDR3 is TGTGCCAGCAGCTCCCCCGGCGGATACACTGAAGCTTTCTTT. It yields the protein CASSSPGGYTEAFF.

This clonotype has only a few counts. The chain uses TRBV2 and TRBJ2-7, with D maybe TRBD2 (5 bases). The V gene lost 6 bases and the J gene lost 2 bases, with 14 bases spanning the gap. This CDR3 contains 14 residues. Germline-derived CDR1 and CDR2 are SNHLY and FYNNEI. Written as DNA, the CDR3 is TGTGCCAGCAGAGGGAGCGCACGACCCTACGAGCAGTACTTC. Its protein product is CASRGSARPYEQYF.

The V call is TRBV11-1, the J call TRBJ2-3; weak D call: TRBD2 (6 bases). CDR3 length: 16 amino acids. Trimming took off 2 bases at V and 1 base at J, with 13 bases between the two ends. The germline V gene encodes CDR1 SGHAT and CDR2 FQDESV (reference sequence). The CDR3 region is CASSLTGDSGTDTQYF. DNA of the CDR3: TGTGCCAGCAGCTTAACGGGGGACTCCGGCACAGATACGCAGTATTTT.

Only a few counts were recorded for this clonotype. The chain joins TRBV2 to TRBJ1-2; tentative D call: TRBD1 (6 bases). The V end lost 5 bases, the J end lost 0 bases, and 22 bases lay between the germline ends. The CDR3 is made up of 18 amino acids. CDR1 and CDR2 (germline): SNHLY, FYNNEI. The DNA for the CDR3 is TGTGCCAGCAGTCCCATAAGAACAGGGCTCTCATCTAACTATGGCTACACCTTC. This sequence encodes CASSPIRTGLSSNYGYTF.

There are a few counts of this clonotype. V usage is TRBV4-1 and J usage is TRBJ2-3; 13 positions match TRBD2. Germline V gene data show CDR1 as MGHRA and CDR2 as YSYEKL. Trimming removed 1 base from V and 4 bases from J; junction bases left unmatched: 8. This CDR3 contains 18 residues. The chain's CDR3 is CASSQGGLGLAGADTQYF. DNA for the CDR3: TGCGCCAGCAGCCAAGGGGGTTTAGGACTAGCGGGAGCAGATACGCAGTATTTT.

This clonotype was counted a few times. The chain has TRBV12-3 or TRBV12-4 and TRBJ1-6; D is possibly TRBD1 (6 bases). The CDR3 is 13 amino acids. V lost 5 bases and J lost 8, with 10 bases in between. CDR3 DNA: TGTGCCAGCAGTGCCTCAGGGGATTCACCCCTCCACTTT. Translated: CASSASGDSPLHF.

V is TRBV5-1 and J is TRBJ1-2; weak D call: TRBD1 (6 bases). From germline, CDR1 is SGHRS and CDR2 YFSETQ. V lost 6 bases to trimming and J lost 1 base, with 10 bases between them. CDR3 length: 13 residues. CDR3 loop: CASNPDSNYGYTF. CDR3 bases: TGCGCCAGCAACCCGGACAGTAACTATGGCTACACCTTC.

V gene TRBV12-3 or TRBV12-4 combines with J gene TRBJ2-1, with 9 bases lining up with TRBD1. V was pared by 8 bases and J by 1 base, with 3 bases of the junction left unmatched. CDR3 size: 14 residues. CDR3 in amino acids: CASEGQGSYNEQFF. CDR3 bases: TGTGCCAGCGAAGGACAGGGGTCCTACAATGAGCAGTTCTTC.

This chain connects TRBV10-2 to TRBJ2-6, with 7 bases lining up with TRBD1. V shed 2 bases and J 0 bases; nucleotides not matched to a gene: 4. Germline CDR1 WSHSY, CDR2 SAAADI. The CDR3 is 17 residues long. In DNA, the CDR3 is TGCGCCAGCAGTGAGACAGGGGCCGTCTCTGGGGCCAACGTCCTGACTTTC. Its translation is CASSETGAVSGANVLTF.

The chain combines TRBV6-1 with TRBJ1-5; no firm D call. The CDR3 runs to 15 residues. Trimming shortened V by 2 bases and J by 7 bases, and 15 bases separated the two germline ends. Looked up from germline, CDR1 is MNHNS and CDR2 is SASEGT. The CDR3 DNA reads TGTGCCAGCAGTGAATCGGGCCGCCTCGGACAGCCCCAGCATTTT. This encodes CASSESGRLGQPQHF.

V gene TRBV6-5 combines with J gene TRBJ2-1; D may match TRBD1 or TRBD2 (6 bases each). Germline lookup yields CDR1 MNHEY and CDR2 SVGAGI. There are 15 residues in the CDR3. V gave up 6 bases and J gave up 4 bases, with 16 bases separating them. CDR3 nucleotides: TGTGCCAGCAGGGGACACCAACGGGGGTACAATGAGCAGTTCTTC. This encodes CASRGHQRGYNEQFF.

The chain recombines TRBV6-2 or TRBV6-3 with TRBJ1-2; maybe TRBD1 (5 bases). Germline CDR1 MNHEY, CDR2 SVGEGT. V lost 11 bases and J 8 bases, leaving 21 bases between the germline ends. The CDR3 has 13 amino acids. The CDR3 protein is CAGRDSLREGYTF. The CDR3 DNA sequence: TGTGCCGGAAGGGACTCCTTAAGGGAAGGCTACACCTTC.

This clonotype was recorded a few times. V usage is TRBV29-1 and J usage is TRBJ2-1, with D unresolved. The CDR3 runs 13 residues. Trimming took 3 bases from V and 5 from J, leaving 11 bases between them. The germline CDR1 and CDR2 sequences are SQVTM and ANQGSEA. The CDR3 nucleotides read TGCAGCGTTGAGTCGGGCTTCCACAATGAGCAGTTCTTC. Translating it yields CSVESGFHNEQFF.

The genes are TRBV9 and TRBJ2-7, with D possibly being TRBD1 or TRBD2 (5 bases each). The CDR3 totals 19 residues. Trimming took 3 bases from V and 2 from J, leaving 27 bases between them. Germline lookup yields CDR1 SGDLS and CDR2 YYNGEE. CDR3 in amino acids: CASSDHRWYLLGVPYEQYF. The CDR3 nucleotides read TGTGCCAGCAGCGACCACAGGTGGTATTTACTGGGGGTACCCTACGAGCAGTACTTC.

The chain employs TRBV29-1 and TRBJ2-4; tentatively, D is TRBD1 or TRBD2 (6 bases each). The DNA end is a closer match to TRBJ2-7, so the J assignment may be wrong. CDR1 is SQVTM and CDR2 is ANQGSEA in the germline V gene. This CDR3 contains 13 residues. The CDR3 reads CSGQGGTPYEQYF. The CDR3 DNA follows: TGCAGCGGCCAAGGGGGGACACCCTACGAGCAGTACTTC.

The V call is TRBV28, the J call TRBJ2-1; 7 bases line up with TRBD1. Germline CDR1 reads MDHEN; CDR2 reads SYDVKM. The CDR3 spans 12 residues. V dropped 5 bases and J dropped 8; count of bases not matched to a gene: 3. The CDR3 loop reads CASSGDRDEQFF. As DNA, the CDR3 is TGTGCCAGCAGTGGCGACAGGGATGAGCAGTTCTTC.

This clonotype occurred once. The chain has TRBV4-1 and TRBJ1-1; maybe TRBD1 (6 bases). Trimming pared 2 bases from V and 4 bases from J, leaving 14 bases between. Germline V gene sequence: CDR1 MGHRA, CDR2 YSYEKL. The CDR3 spans 15 residues. Written as DNA, the CDR3 is TGCGCCAGCAGCCAAATATTACAAGGGGGCACTGAAGCTTTCTTT. Translated, it gives CASSQILQGGTEAFF.

This clonotype was detected only once. The J gene is TRBJ1-4, the V gene TRBV30, with 9 bases identical to TRBD1. With V trimmed by 3 bases and J by 8 bases, 4 bases remained unmatched. CDR1 and CDR2 from the germline V gene are GTSNPN and SVGIG (reference sequence). The CDR3 is 13 residues long. The CDR3 reads CAWRGQGSEKLFF. Written as DNA, the CDR3 is TGTGCCTGGAGAGGACAGGGGAGCGAAAAACTGTTTTTT. Full variable domain (remainder filled in from reference TRBV30 and TRBJ1-4): SQTIHQWPATLVQPVGSPLSLECTVEGTSNPNLYWYRQAAGRGLQLLFYSVGIGQISSEVPQNLSASRPQDRQFILSSKKLLLSDSGFYLCAWRGQGSEKLFFGSGTQLSVL.

The chain uses TRBV11-2 and TRBJ1-2; D uncertain. Germline V gives CDR1 SGHAT, CDR2 FQNNGV. Between the trimmed V and J ends, which lost 0 bases and 8 bases, there was a span of 13 bases. The CDR3 runs to 14 residues. The CDR3: CASSLDGSLGGYTF. DNA of the CDR3: TGTGCCAGCAGCTTAGATGGTTCCCTTGGCGGCTACACCTTC.

V gene TRBV7-2 combines with J gene TRBJ1-2, with D unclear. Trimming removed 3 bases at V and 5 bases at J, with 13 bases between. Germline V CDR1 and CDR2: SGHTA, FQGNSA. The CDR3 is 14 residues long. The CDR3 sequence: CASSFLPRNYGYTF. As DNA, the CDR3 is TGTGCCAGCAGCTTCCTTCCTCGGAATTATGGCTACACCTTC.

This clonotype was counted only a few times. The J gene is TRBJ1-1, the V gene TRBV4-1; D may be TRBD1 (5 bases). Germline V gene sequence: CDR1 MGHRA, CDR2 YSYEKL. Trimming took 1 base from V and 1 from J, leaving 19 bases between them. The CDR3 consists of 18 residues. The CDR3: CASSQVRAKSPKNTEAFF. CDR3 nucleotides: TGCGCCAGCAGCCAAGTCAGGGCCAAATCCCCTAAGAACACTGAAGCTTTCTTT.

This clonotype has a single count. Sequence at one end of the junction differs from germline and may be a read error. The chain couples TRBV15 to TRBJ1-1, with D possibly TRBD1 on 5 matching bases. The germline V gene has CDR1 LNHNV and CDR2 YYDKDF (reference sequence). This CDR3 has 15 amino acids. The DNA for the CDR3 is TGTGCCACCAGAGTCTCGCGGGGCCTGAACACTGAAGTTTTCTTT. Its translation is CATRVSRGLNTEVFF.

This clonotype appeared once. The J gene is TRBJ2-3, the V gene TRBV3-1; D gene unclear. V lost 3 bases and J 0 bases, leaving 7 bases between the germline ends. The CDR3 spans 14 residues. Germline CDR1 and CDR2: LGHDT and YNNKEL (reference sequence). DNA for the CDR3: TGTGCCAGCAGCCATTGGGCTAGCACAGATACGCAGTATTTT. Translating it yields CASSHWASTDTQYF.

A single count supports this clonotype. The chain employs TRBV6-2 or TRBV6-3 and TRBJ2-1; D is possibly TRBD2 (5 bases). CDR1 is MNHEY, CDR2 SVGEGT, per germline. The CDR3 has 14 residues. Trimming pared 6 bases from V and 1 base from J, leaving 10 bases between. The chain's CDR3 is CASRLGVSYNEQFF. CDR3 DNA: TGTGCCAGCAGACTCGGGGTATCCTACAATGAGCAGTTCTTC.

As concerns this clonotype: A read error may explain this, as a much larger clone is one base away. The rearrangement links TRBV6-2 or TRBV6-3 to TRBJ2-5; 7 positions agree with TRBD1. V lost 7 bases and J lost 2; bases outside the gene matches: 10. The CDR3 runs to 15 residues. CDR1 is MNHEY and CDR2 is SVGEGT in the germline V gene. In DNA, the CDR3 is TGTGCCAGCACCCGGACAGGTGAGGGGCAAGAGACCCAGTACTTC. Protein product: CASTRTGEGQETQYF.